This T cell receptor (beta chain) was recovered during a study of T cells in localized non-small cell lung cancer. Study results and caveats: The study linked higher blood T cell density to longer overall survival. Median roughly 57 top-100 tumor clones were shared with paired adjacent lung. Tumor showed lower T cell clonality than uninvolved adjacent lung, where it was highest. Heterogeneity is still possible, as just one tumor region was sequenced.

The CDR3 contains 14 residues. TCRdb keeps only in-frame clones here, not all; method: immunoSEQ multiplex PCR. The sample holds 60,000 to 75,000 clones, approximately 84% seen once. Remarks on this clone: Its cognate antigen is unknown.

The receptor was isolated from a female donor over 55 with stage I lung adenocarcinoma. Material: peripheral blood, obtained before any cancer treatment. The rearrangement links TRBV21-1 to TRBJ2-5; the table's D call TRBD1 went unverified against the DNA. TRBV21-1 represents a pseudogene. CDR3 coding DNA: TGTGCCAGCAATGGAGACAGGACTCAAGAGACCCAGTACTTC. It yields the protein CASNGDRTQETQYF.